The clone carrying this T cell receptor beta chain was seen a handful of times. Antigen unknown. The data were taken from a study of human T cells and chemical hapten exposure. Study in general: Subjects had 2% DPC placed on about 2 cm by about 2 cm of upper inner arm skin for sensitization. Study-wide results and caveats: Among expanded TCRs, significantly more large CDR3 similarity clusters formed than among controls. Healthy people's immune response may differ from that of the donors, who had alopecia.

Via MiXCR, TCRdb re-called the RACE reads, giving one row per CDR3 protein. The sample yields about 89,000 distinct CDR3 sequences, less than 14% seen once. J was trimmed by 6 bases and V by 1 base; bases with no gene match: 3. The CDR3 has 13 amino acids. Germline V gene sequence: CDR1 DFQATT, CDR2 SNEGSKA (reference sequence). Time point meaning: pre-sensitization, week 0. Regarding treatment: therapeutic diphenylcyclopropenone sensitization with weekly scalp DPC. Blood, whole and unfractionated, served as the source for total RNA extraction. The sample here was whole blood, taken in connection with sensitization to the hapten diphenylcyclopropenone (DPC). The sequence was obtained from a woman aged 55-75 years with alopecia areata. Some clones in this sample may be carry-over from other donors' samples. V is TRBV20-1 and J is TRBJ2-3; the match to TRBD2 covers 8 bases. CDR3 in amino acids: CSARAGGADTQYF. The CDR3 DNA is TGCAGTGCTAGAGCGGGGGGGGCGGATACGCAGTATTTT.